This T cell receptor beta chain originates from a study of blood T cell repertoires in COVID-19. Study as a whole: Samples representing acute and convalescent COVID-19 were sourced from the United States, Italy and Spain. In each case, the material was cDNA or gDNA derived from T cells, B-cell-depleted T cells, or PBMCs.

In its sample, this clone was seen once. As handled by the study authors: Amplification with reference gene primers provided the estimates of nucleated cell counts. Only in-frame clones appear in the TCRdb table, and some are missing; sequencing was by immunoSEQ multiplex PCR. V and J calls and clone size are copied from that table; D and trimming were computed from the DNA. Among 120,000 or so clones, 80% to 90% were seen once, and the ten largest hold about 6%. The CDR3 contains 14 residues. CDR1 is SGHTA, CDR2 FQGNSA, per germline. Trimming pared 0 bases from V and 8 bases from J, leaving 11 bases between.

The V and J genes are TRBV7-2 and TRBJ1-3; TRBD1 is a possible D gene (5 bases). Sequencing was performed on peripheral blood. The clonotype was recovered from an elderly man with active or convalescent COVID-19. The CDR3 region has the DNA TGTGCCAGCAGCTTAGCGGGCGACAGATACACCATATATTTT. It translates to CASSLAGDRYTIYF.